The 13 T cell receptor beta chains reported below all come from one sample, sequenced in a study of shared clonotypes between healthy human individuals. Data came from immunoSEQ multiplex PCR; TCRdb stores just in-frame clones and leaves some out. This sample has around 2,100,000 clones, with about 95% found just once. CD45RO-negative, CCR7-positively selected cells formed the naive CD8 fraction, excluding terminally differentiated effector memory CD45RA+ cells. Sequences were obtained from naive CD8+ T cells sorted from blood. These receptor sequences come from a man aged 18 to 29 in good health.

The V and J genes are TRBV30 and TRBJ2-1; weak D call: TRBD1 (6 bases). Germline loops: CDR1 GTSNPN, CDR2 SVGIG (reference sequence). V shed 1 base and J shed 2 bases, with 12 bases lying between them. The CDR3 runs 15 residues. CDR3 residues: CAWSGWKGAYNEQFF. CDR3 nucleotides: TGTGCCTGGAGTGGCTGGAAGGGGGCCTACAATGAGCAGTTCTTC.

This clone was detected only once. DNA for the CDR3: TGTGCCAGCAGCTATGTTCGGCAGGGTACCTACGAGCAGTACTTC. It encodes CASSYVRQGTYEQYF. The chain combines TRBV5-6 with TRBJ2-7; the D gene is possibly TRBD1 (5 bases). The germline V and J ends were trimmed by 3 bases and 2 bases, with 15 bases remaining between them. This CDR3 is built from 15 residues. The germline V gene encodes CDR1 SGHDT and CDR2 YYEEEE.

CDR3 protein: CASSEWGQTYGYTF. CDR3 DNA: TGTGCCAGCAGTGAATGGGGACAAACCTATGGCTACACCTTC. The chain combines TRBV25-1 with TRBJ1-2, with D possibly TRBD1 on 6 matching bases. Trimming left V 1 base short and J 4 bases short, with 10 bases between. Germline CDR1 MGHDK, CDR2 SYGVNS. The CDR3 covers 14 residues.

The chain uses TRBV7-2 and TRBJ2-1; D might be TRBD2 (6 bases). V lost 2 bases and J lost 8, with 16 bases in between. The germline V gene has CDR1 SGHTA and CDR2 FQGNSA. The CDR3 length is 15 residues. CDR3 loop: CASSLWAGTLDEQFF. The CDR3 coding sequence is TGTGCCAGCAGCTTATGGGCGGGAACTCTCGATGAGCAGTTCTTC. Based on the CDR3 plus reference TRBV7-2 and TRBJ2-1, the full variable domain is GAGVSQSPSNKVTEKGKDVELRCDPISGHTALYWYRQSLGQGLEFLIYFQGNSAPDKSGLPSDRFSAERTGGSVSTLTIQRTQQEDSAVYLCASSLWAGTLDEQFFGPGTRLTVL.

V gene TRBV27 combines with J gene TRBJ1-5, with a possible D match to TRBD1 (5 bases). The CDR3 contains 17 residues. Trimming took 5 bases from V and 0 from J, leaving 17 bases between them. The germline gives CDR1 MNHEY, CDR2 SMNVEV (reference sequence). CDR3 amino acids: CASSPLRGAPSNQPQHF. As DNA, the CDR3 is TGTGCCAGCAGTCCCCTTAGAGGGGCCCCTAGCAATCAGCCCCAGCATTTT.

About this clone: Other DNA sequences in this sample translate to the same CDR3. V usage is TRBV27 and J usage is TRBJ1-4, with D possibly matching TRBD1 (6 bases). The CDR3 runs 14 residues. Germline lookup yields CDR1 MNHEY and CDR2 SMNVEV (reference sequence). The V gene lost 6 bases and the J gene lost 5 bases, with 13 bases spanning the gap. Here the CDR3 DNA reads TGTGCCAGCAGCCTCGGGGGGGCCAATGAAAAACTGTTTTTT. This codes for CASSLGGANEKLFF.

The rearrangement uses TRBV9 and TRBJ2-7; 12 bases line up with TRBD2. CDR3 size: 15 residues. Looked up from germline, CDR1 is SGDLS and CDR2 is YYNGEE. With 4 bases clipped from V and 4 bases from J, the junction kept 6 bases outside the gene matches. This CDR3 reads CASSPSSGGAYEQYF. CDR3 nucleotide sequence: TGTGCCAGCAGCCCCTCTAGCGGGGGGGCTTACGAGCAGTACTTC.

This chain links TRBV27 with TRBJ2-5, with 7 bases that match TRBD1. V was clipped by 2 bases and J by 4 bases; unmatched bases: 7. The CDR3 runs 15 residues. The germline gives CDR1 MNHEY, CDR2 SMNVEV (reference sequence). The CDR3 loop reads CASSLRGSGGETQYF. CDR3 coding DNA: TGTGCCAGCAGTTTAAGGGGGTCAGGGGGAGAGACCCAGTACTTC.

This clone was counted a single time. CDR3: CASSFDRGDYEQYF. The CDR3 DNA follows: TGTGCCAGCAGTTTCGACAGGGGAGACTACGAGCAGTACTTC. The chain has TRBV6-5 and TRBJ2-7; 8 bases line up with TRBD1. The V gene end was trimmed by 4 bases and the J gene end by 3 bases; junction bases not matched to a gene: 5. Germline values: CDR1 MNHEY, CDR2 SVGAGI. The CDR3 totals 14 residues.

With respect to this clone: Different DNA sequences within this sample yield the same CDR3. The chain couples TRBV6-6 to TRBJ2-5, with 7 bases aligning to TRBD2. V trimming: 0 bases; J trimming: 4 bases; junction bases outside the gene matches: 2. This CDR3 comprises 14 residues. Germline V gives CDR1 MNHNY, CDR2 SVGAGI (reference sequence). The CDR3 reads CASSYSGGGETQYF. In DNA, the CDR3 is TGTGCCAGCAGTTACTCTGGCGGGGGAGAGACCCAGTACTTC.

The chain combines TRBV5-6 with TRBJ1-5, with D possibly matching TRBD1 (6 bases). Germline values: CDR1 SGHDT, CDR2 YYEEEE. Trimming took 2 bases from V and 4 from J, leaving 10 bases between them. This CDR3 is 14 amino acids long. The CDR3 is CASSFMDSNQPQHF. In DNA form, the CDR3 reads TGTGCCAGCAGCTTCATGGACAGTAATCAGCCCCAGCATTTT.

The chain recombines TRBV27 with TRBJ2-7; the match to TRBD1 covers 9 bases. The CDR3 spans 15 residues. V was pared by 5 bases and J by 3 bases, with 8 bases of the junction left unmatched. Germline CDR1 reads MNHEY; CDR2 reads SMNVEV (reference sequence). CDR3 sequence: CASSGSGTGNYEQYF. In DNA, the CDR3 is TGTGCCAGCAGTGGTTCCGGGACAGGGAACTACGAGCAGTACTTC.

This chain links TRBV27 with TRBJ2-7; D is possibly TRBD1 (6 bases). V lost 6 bases and J 5 bases, leaving 17 bases between the germline ends. The CDR3 has 14 residues. Germline CDR1 MNHEY, CDR2 SMNVEV (reference sequence). In DNA form, the CDR3 reads TGTGCCAGCAGCCAACAGGGACCCCAACACGAGCAGTACTTC. This sequence encodes CASSQQGPQHEQYF.